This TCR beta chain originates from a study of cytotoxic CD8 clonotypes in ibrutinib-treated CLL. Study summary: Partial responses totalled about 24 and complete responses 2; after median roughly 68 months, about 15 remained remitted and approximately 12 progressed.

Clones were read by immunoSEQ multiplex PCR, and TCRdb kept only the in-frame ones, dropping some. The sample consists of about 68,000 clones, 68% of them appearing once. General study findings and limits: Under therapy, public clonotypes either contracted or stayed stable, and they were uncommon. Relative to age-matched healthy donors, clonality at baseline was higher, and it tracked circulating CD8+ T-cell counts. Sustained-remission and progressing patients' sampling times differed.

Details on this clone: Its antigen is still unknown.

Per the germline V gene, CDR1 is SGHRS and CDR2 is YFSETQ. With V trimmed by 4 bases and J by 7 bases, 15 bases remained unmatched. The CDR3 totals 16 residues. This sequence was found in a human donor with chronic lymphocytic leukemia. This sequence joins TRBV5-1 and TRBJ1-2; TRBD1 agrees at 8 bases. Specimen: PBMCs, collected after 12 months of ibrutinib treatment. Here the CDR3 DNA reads TGCGCCAGCAGCGCCTCGTCCAGGGGGCTCATATCTGGCTACACCTTC. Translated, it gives CASSASSRGLISGYTF. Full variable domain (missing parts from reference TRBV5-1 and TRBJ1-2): KAGVTQTPRYLIKTRGQQVTLSCSPISGHRSVSWYQQTPGQGLQFLFEYFSETQRNKGNFPGRFSGRQFSNSRSEMNVSTLELGDSALYLCASSASSRGLISGYTFGSGTRLTVV.